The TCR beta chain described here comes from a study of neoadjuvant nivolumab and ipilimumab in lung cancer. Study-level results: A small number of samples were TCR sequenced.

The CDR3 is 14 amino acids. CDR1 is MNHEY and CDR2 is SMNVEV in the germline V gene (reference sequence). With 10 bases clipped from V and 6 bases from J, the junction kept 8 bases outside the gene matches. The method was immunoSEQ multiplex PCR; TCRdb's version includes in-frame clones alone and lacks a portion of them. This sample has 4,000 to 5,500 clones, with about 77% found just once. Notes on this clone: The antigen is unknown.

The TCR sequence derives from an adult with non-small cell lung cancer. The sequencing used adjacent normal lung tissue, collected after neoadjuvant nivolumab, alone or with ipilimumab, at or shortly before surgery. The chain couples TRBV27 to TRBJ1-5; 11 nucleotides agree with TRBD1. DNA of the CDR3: TGTGCCACTCGACGGACAGGGGGCTTTCAGCCCCAGCATTTT. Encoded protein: CATRRTGGFQPQHF.